This TCR beta chain was sequenced in a study of early T cells in non-severe SARS-CoV-2 infection (dated by TCRdb to about 2021). In terms of the full investigation: Because TCR sequencing was done on bulk RNA from unsorted whole blood, the alpha and beta chains could not be paired.

The investigation overall reported the following: VDJdb matching was skewed toward anti-spike CD8 responses and likely underestimated virus-specific expansions, missing private and CD4 specificities.

The library was made by 5' RACE. The reads were generated on a NextSeq 500. In the TCR library protocol, unique molecular identifiers were attached to individual cDNA molecules to correct for PCR bias and sequencing error. Both TCR alpha and beta chains were sequenced, and tight co-correlation was observed between alpha and beta sequence abundances in each sample. Per the authors' processing: Decombinator V4 was used to annotate TCR sequences for V gene, J gene and CDR3. Expanded TCRs were defined as changing significantly between any two time points under a Poisson model with p below 0.0001. TCR abundances were normalised to the total number of TCRs sequenced in each sample and reported as counts per million. TRAV1-2 paired with TRAJ12, TRAJ20 or TRAJ33 defined MAIT TCRs, while TRAV10 paired with TRAJ18 defined iNKT TCRs. VDJdb, accessed 1 November 2021, was searched for CMV, EBV and SARS-CoV-2 annotated TCRs, excluding TCRs annotated for multiple antigens. TCRdb passed the public sequencing reads through fastp at Q25 and MiXCR, retaining productive beta sequences. Every CDR3 protein is listed once, alongside the most common genes and DNA of its rows. Here the V and J calls rest on TCRdb's processing, not on the authors' analysis. This sample lists some 20,000 distinct CDR3 sequences; about 5.5% were detected once. 5% to 7% of the sample goes to the ten largest clones.

The study was a case-control design nested within a healthcare worker cohort in London, UK, with weekly nasopharyngeal swab PCR tests and blood sampling. Healthcare workers were recruited between 23 and 31 March 2020, during the week of the UK lockdown, and were followed weekly for up to roughly 15 weeks. There are many counts of this clonotype. This receptor's antigen is unknown. No much larger clone is present one base from it, and per-base qualities are unavailable. The CDR3 runs 14 residues from the cysteine to the phenylalanine. Only CDR3 DNA is held: 42 bases, read in frame from base 1. Trimming costs V 2 bases and J 2 bases, and their ends lie 10 bases apart. The germline V gene (reference sequence) specifies DFQATT as CDR1 and SNEGSKA as CDR2.

The rearrangement combines TRBV20-1 with TRBJ2-1; the D region possibly corresponds to TRBD2 (6 bases align). The sequence derives from an adult who was a healthcare worker with PCR-confirmed SARS-CoV-2 infection or an uninfected control (not recorded which). The sequencing sample was made of whole blood. The nucleotides read TGCAGTGCTAGAACTAGCCGCGCCTACAATGAGCAGTTCTTC. The translation is CSARTSRAYNEQFF.